These 31 T cell receptor beta chains came from one sample sequenced in a study of identifying expanded T cells in peripheral blood. The table came from immunoSEQ multiplex PCR; TCRdb's copy has only in-frame clones and leaves some out. The sample includes about 58,000 clones, approximately 89% of them seen just once. Sequencing was carried out using blood. These receptors came from a person aged 18 to 70 in good health.

V and J are TRBV11-2 and TRBJ2-7; TRBD1 might be the D (6 bases). The germline V gene has CDR1 SGHAT and CDR2 FQNNGV. V was clipped by 0 bases and J by 6 bases, with 9 bases between them. This CDR3 is 13 amino acids long. The CDR3 DNA reads TGTGCCAGCAGCTTAGACAGGGGCGGCGAGCAGTACTTC. It yields the protein CASSLDRGGEQYF.

The rearrangement uses TRBV27 and TRBJ2-1; TRBD2 agrees at 11 bases. Trimming at V came to 5 bases and at J to 7 bases, leaving 10 bases not matched to a gene. CDR1 is MNHEY and CDR2 is SMNVEV in the germline V gene (reference sequence). The CDR3 is 16 amino acids. CDR3 DNA sequence: TGTGCCAGCAGTCCCCTAATAGCGGGAGGGAGGAATGAGCAGTTCTTC. Translating gives CASSPLIAGGRNEQFF.

This clone is a singleton in its sample. The chain has TRBV30 and TRBJ1-1, with 8 positions matching TRBD1. In germline, CDR1 is GTSNPN, CDR2 SVGIG (reference sequence). The CDR3 runs 12 residues. The CDR3 DNA sequence: TGTGCTCGGACAGGGATCGGCACTGAAGCTTTCTTT. Its translation is CARTGIGTEAFF. Based on the CDR3 plus reference TRBV30 and TRBJ1-1, the full variable domain is SQTIHQWPATLVQPVGSPLSLECTVEGTSNPNLYWYRQAAGRGLQLLFYSVGIGQISSEVPQNLSASRPQDRQFILSSKKLLLSDSGFYLCARTGIGTEAFFGQGTRLTVV.

This rearrangement joins TRBV29-1 to TRBJ2-5; tentative D call: TRBD1 (6 bases). This CDR3 spans 12 amino acids. Germline V gives CDR1 SQVTM, CDR2 ANQGSEA. V lost 2 bases and J 4 bases, leaving 8 bases between the germline ends. CDR3 nucleotide sequence: TGCAGCGTTGAATCGGACAGAGAGACCCAGTACTTC. Translating gives CSVESDRETQYF.

This clone has just one count. The V and J genes are TRBV5-1 and TRBJ1-1, with 9 nucleotides matching TRBD1. The length of the CDR3 is 14 residues. Germline assignment: CDR1 SGHRS and CDR2 YFSETQ. The junction had 2 bases not matched to a gene; V was cut back by 0 bases and J by 5 bases. CDR3 bases: TGCGCCAGCAGCTTGGACAGGGGGCTTACTGAAGCTTTCTTT. Translating gives CASSLDRGLTEAFF.

In its sample, this clone was seen once. The chain links TRBV15 to TRBJ2-7; D gene uncertain. V was pared by 0 bases and J by 2 bases, with 5 bases between. CDR3 length: 13 amino acids. In germline, CDR1 is LNHNV, CDR2 YYDKDF (reference sequence). DNA of the CDR3: TGTGCCACCAGCAGAGAGCTGACCTACGAGCAGTACTTC. The encoded protein is CATSRELTYEQYF. The full variable domain, with the rest looked up from reference TRBV15 and TRBJ2-7, is DAMVIQNPRYQVTQFGKPVTLSCSQTLNHNVMYWYQQKSSQAPKLLFHYYDKDFNNEADTPDNFQSRRPNTSFCFLDIRSPGLGDTAMYLCATSRELTYEQYFGPGTRLTVT.

The chain joins TRBV30 to TRBJ1-1, with a weak D call TRBD1 (5 bases). The CDR3 length is 12 residues. Per germline, CDR1 GTSNPN and CDR2 SVGIG (reference sequence). The CDR3 spells CASGRDYTEAFF. Here the CDR3 DNA reads TGTGCGTCGGGACGGGACTACACTGAAGCTTTCTTT.

This clone is a singleton in its sample. The chain uses TRBV5-5 and TRBJ2-7; D is undetermined. CDR3 length: 15 amino acids. V gave up 4 bases and J gave up 4 bases, with 18 bases separating them. The germline V gene has CDR1 SGHKS and CDR2 YYEKEE (reference sequence). CDR3 in amino acids: CASSGLFTAQYEQYF. The CDR3 region has the DNA TGTGCCAGCAGCGGCCTTTTTACAGCGCAGTACGAGCAGTACTTC. The full variable domain, in which reference TRBV5-5 and TRBJ2-7 provide the parts outside the CDR3, is DAGVTQSPTHLIKTRGQQVTLRCSPISGHKSVSWYQQVLGQGPQFIFQYYEKEERGRGNFPDRFSARQFPNYSSELNVNALLLGDSALYLCASSGLFTAQYEQYFGPGTRLTVT.

J is TRBJ2-2 and V is TRBV14; D unresolved. The CDR3 consists of 13 residues. Germline values: CDR1 SGHDN, CDR2 FVKESK. Trimming pared 6 bases from V and 1 base from J, leaving 6 bases between. The CDR3 region is CASSWLNTGELFF. CDR3 in DNA: TGTGCCAGCAGTTGGCTGAACACCGGGGAGCTGTTTTTT.

The V and J genes are TRBV29-1 and TRBJ2-7, with 9 bases that match TRBD1. With V trimmed by 5 bases and J by 3 bases, 5 bases remained unmatched. CDR3 size: 13 residues. Per the germline V gene, CDR1 is SQVTM and CDR2 is ANQGSEA. In DNA form, the CDR3 reads TGCAGCGTTTGGGACAGGGACCACTACGAGCAGTACTTC. This encodes CSVWDRDHYEQYF.

The CDR3 sequence is CASSVGEGHYGYTF. As DNA, the CDR3 is TGTGCCAGCAGCGTAGGGGAGGGACACTATGGCTACACCTTC. This chain connects TRBV9 to TRBJ1-2; possibly TRBD1 for D (5 bases). V lost 0 bases and J lost 3, with 9 bases in between. The CDR3 is made up of 14 amino acids. Germline V CDR1 and CDR2: SGDLS, YYNGEE.

The J gene is TRBJ2-1, the V gene TRBV5-1, with D tentatively TRBD1 or TRBD2 (5 bases each). V lost 0 bases and J lost 6, with 13 bases in between. CDR3 size: 15 residues. CDR1 SGHRS and CDR2 YFSETQ come from the germline V gene. As DNA, the CDR3 is TGCGCCAGCAGCTTGGGGGGGAGTACCCTCAATGAGCAGTTCTTC. Residues: CASSLGGSTLNEQFF.

The chain carries TRBV27 and TRBJ1-5; 8 bases align to TRBD1. Germline values: CDR1 MNHEY, CDR2 SMNVEV (reference sequence). Germline trimming cut 6 bases from V and 2 bases from J; bases unmatched to any gene: 6. The length of the CDR3 is 15 residues. CDR3: CASRQTGERNQPQHF. The CDR3, as DNA: TGTGCCAGCAGACAGACAGGGGAGCGCAATCAGCCCCAGCATTTT.

V usage is TRBV2 and J usage is TRBJ2-2, with unresolved D. The germline CDR1 and CDR2 sequences are SNHLY and FYNNEI. V gave up 0 bases and J gave up 4 bases, with 6 bases separating them. The CDR3 consists of 14 residues. CDR3 nucleotides: TGTGCCAGCAGTGAAGCGGAGTTCACCGGGGAGCTGTTTTTT. Translated, it gives CASSEAEFTGELFF.

The chain recombines TRBV19 with TRBJ1-6, with D tentatively TRBD1 (6 bases). Trimming pared 2 bases from V and 7 bases from J, leaving 12 bases between. This CDR3 spans 15 amino acids. Germline CDR1 is LNHDA and CDR2 is SQIVND (reference sequence). Here the CDR3 reads CASSIPGASNSPLHF. CDR3 sequence (DNA): TGTGCCAGTAGTATACCAGGGGCCTCGAATTCACCCCTCCACTTT.

V usage is TRBV7-2 and J usage is TRBJ2-1, with 8 bases lining up with TRBD2. J lost 7 bases, V lost 5 bases, and 10 bases had no gene match. The germline gives CDR1 SGHTA, CDR2 FQGNSA. This CDR3 is built from 15 residues. The CDR3 protein is CASSRGLAGTNEQFF. CDR3 coding DNA: TGTGCCAGCAGCCGGGGGCTAGCGGGTACGAATGAGCAGTTCTTC.

The J gene is TRBJ2-5, the V gene TRBV30; 7 bases line up with TRBD2. Germline CDR1 and CDR2: GTSNPN and SVGIG (reference sequence). Trimming at V came to 3 bases and at J to 7 bases, leaving 8 bases not matched to a gene. The CDR3 is made up of 13 amino acids. DNA for the CDR3: TGTGCCTGGAGCCTCTTGGGGAGGGGGACCCAGTACTTC. Its translation is CAWSLLGRGTQYF.

To note about this clone: At one of its ends the junction is not consistent with the germline gene, which may arise from a read error. CDR3 nucleotide sequence: TGTGCCAGCACTCAATCGGGGACAGTACAGCCCGTCTTC. It is translated as CASTQSGTVQPVF. The chain links TRBV6-1 to TRBJ1-2; 7 bases agree with TRBD1. The CDR3 extends over 13 amino acids. Germline assignment: CDR1 MNHNS and CDR2 SASEGT.

This clone was counted between two and nine times. Other DNA sequences in the sample encode the same CDR3. This chain connects TRBV2 to TRBJ2-2; D might be TRBD2 (6 bases). The CDR3 totals 14 residues. Germline loops: CDR1 SNHLY, CDR2 FYNNEI. Trimming pared 7 bases from V and 2 bases from J, leaving 11 bases between. The CDR3 DNA reads as TGTGCCAGCAAAACGGGACTCAACACCGGGGAGCTGTTTTTT. This gives the protein CASKTGLNTGELFF.

In this sample, this clone turned up once. The V call is TRBV7-7, the J call TRBJ2-2; TRBD1 or TRBD2 may be the D gene (5 bases each). Trimming left V 5 bases short and J 1 base short, with 8 bases between. The CDR3 consists of 14 residues. The germline CDR1 and CDR2 sequences are SSHAT and FNYEAQ (reference sequence). The CDR3 DNA sequence: TGTGCCAGCAGCCTGGGGGTGAACACCGGGGAGCTGTTTTTT. It codes for CASSLGVNTGELFF.

The V call is TRBV27, the J call TRBJ2-2; 9 bases align to TRBD2. Germline values: CDR1 MNHEY, CDR2 SMNVEV (reference sequence). The CDR3 consists of 16 residues. V lost 5 bases to trimming and J lost 6 bases; unmatched junction nucleotides: 10. CDR3 residues: CASSPTLAGEAGELFF. In DNA form, the CDR3 reads TGTGCCAGCAGTCCGACCTTAGCGGGAGAGGCCGGGGAGCTGTTTTTT.

This clone has just one count. The chain uses TRBV7-2 and TRBJ2-7; 8 nucleotides line up with TRBD2. Germline loops: CDR1 SGHTA, CDR2 FQGNSA. CDR3 length equals 15 residues. V was clipped by 1 base and J by 2 bases; unmatched bases: 4. CDR3 residues: CASSLDASGPYEQYF. In DNA form, the CDR3 reads TGTGCCAGCAGCTTAGATGCTAGCGGGCCCTACGAGCAGTACTTC.

This clone has just one count. The chain uses TRBV6-6 and TRBJ1-5; D is perhaps TRBD1 (6 bases). The CDR3 length is 15 residues. V lost 6 bases to trimming and J lost 0 bases, with 12 bases between them. Germline-derived CDR1 and CDR2 are MNHNY and SVGAGI (reference sequence). CDR3 in amino acids: CASRDGTISNQPQHF. CDR3 nucleotides: TGTGCCAGCAGGGACGGGACAATTAGCAATCAGCCCCAGCATTTT.

J is TRBJ2-1 and V is TRBV14; 9 positions match TRBD2. The germline V gene encodes CDR1 SGHDN and CDR2 FVKESK. Unmatched junction bases numbered 22, after V lost 3 bases and J lost 7 bases. The CDR3 is made up of 20 amino acids. CDR3 in DNA: TGTGCCAGCAGCCACCTTGGGGCCTTCGACCTAGCGGGAAGGAAGAATGAGCAGTTCTTC. This encodes CASSHLGAFDLAGRKNEQFF.

The chain has TRBV4-3 and TRBJ2-7; 10 positions match TRBD2. The CDR3 contains 18 residues. J lost 8 bases, V lost 1 base, and 17 bases had no gene match. Germline lookup yields CDR1 LGHNA and CDR2 YSLEER. The CDR3 sequence: CASSQVWGRTSGNVKQYF. In nucleotides, the CDR3 is TGCGCCAGCAGCCAAGTATGGGGTCGGACTAGCGGAAACGTGAAGCAGTACTTC.

The V call is TRBV6-6, the J call TRBJ1-4, with 8 bases aligning to TRBD1. Trimming took 4 bases from V and 2 from J; bases not matched to a gene: 6. The CDR3 is 16 residues long. The germline gives CDR1 MNHNY, CDR2 SVGAGI (reference sequence). CDR3 DNA sequence: TGTGCCAGCAGTTCTGGACAGGGAACGACTAATGAAAAACTGTTTTTT. This encodes CASSSGQGTTNEKLFF.

On this clone itself: A read error may produce the germline difference seen at one junction end. J is TRBJ2-7 and V is TRBV7-7, with D hard to call. There are 11 residues in the CDR3. CDR1 SSHAT and CDR2 FNYEAQ come from the germline V gene (reference sequence). The CDR3 DNA reads as TGTGCTAGCAGCTTTCGGGACGAGCAGTACTTC. As protein: CASSFRDEQYF.

V usage is TRBV19 and J usage is TRBJ2-6, with a possible D match to TRBD2 (5 bases). The CDR3 sequence is 18 residues long. Looked up from germline, CDR1 is LNHDA and CDR2 is SQIVND (reference sequence). V gave up 1 base and J gave up 0 bases, with 13 bases separating them. CDR3 sequence: CASSIGPLDFSGANVLTF. The CDR3 DNA is TGTGCCAGTAGTATAGGCCCCTTGGACTTCTCTGGGGCCAACGTCCTGACTTTC.

The V and J genes are TRBV7-2 and TRBJ2-1, with TRBD2 identical over 10 bases. The germline gives CDR1 SGHTA, CDR2 FQGNSA. The CDR3 extends over 17 amino acids. The J segment lost 1 base and the V segment lost 5 bases, leaving 8 bases of the junction unmatched. CDR3 sequence: CASSLRTSGLSYNEQFF. The CDR3, as DNA: TGTGCCAGCAGCCTACGGACTAGCGGACTTTCCTACAATGAGCAGTTCTTC. Using reference TRBV7-2 and TRBJ2-1 for the parts outside the CDR3, the full variable domain is GAGVSQSPSNKVTEKGKDVELRCDPISGHTALYWYRQSLGQGLEFLIYFQGNSAPDKSGLPSDRFSAERTGGSVSTLTIQRTQQEDSAVYLCASSLRTSGLSYNEQFFGPGTRLTVL.

The chain couples TRBV2 to TRBJ1-5; tentatively, D is TRBD1 (5 bases). CDR1 and CDR2 from the germline V gene are SNHLY and FYNNEI. The CDR3 consists of 14 residues. The V end was cut by 6 bases, the J end by 1 base, with 10 bases between. The CDR3 sequence: CASSLTESNQPQHF. As DNA, the CDR3 is TGTGCCAGCAGCCTGACAGAGAGCAATCAGCCCCAGCATTTT.

In DNA form, the CDR3 reads TGTGCCAGCAGCTCGACTAGCGGGCTCTCCTACGAGCAGTACTTC. This codes for CASSSTSGLSYEQYF. The V gene is TRBV5-4, the J gene TRBJ2-7; 10 nucleotides match TRBD2. Per germline, CDR1 SGHNT and CDR2 YYREEE (reference sequence). The V segment lost 3 bases and the J segment 0 bases; nucleotides outside the gene matches: 3. The CDR3 contains 15 residues.